This record looks at one T cell receptor (beta chain) sequence and its context. Original analysis: Reference gene primer amplification gave estimated nucleated cell counts. Assay: immunoSEQ multiplex PCR; the TCRdb copy retains only in-frame clones and omits some. V and J calls and clone size are those listed in that table; D and trimming were worked out from the DNA. Here the sample spans about 140,000 clones, 85% to 90% being singletons. The data stem from a study of blood T cell repertoires in COVID-19. Per the germline V gene, CDR1 is SGHTA and CDR2 is FQGNSA. The CDR3 is made up of 16 amino acids. J lost 4 bases, V lost 1 base, and 7 bases had no gene match.

The TCR originated in a woman of 80 years or more with acute or convalescent COVID-19. The rearrangement uses TRBV7-2 and TRBJ1-1, with 9 positions matching TRBD1. The sequencing input was peripheral blood. The CDR3 region is CASSLEGQGLGTEAFF. Written as DNA, the CDR3 is TGTGCCAGCAGCTTAGAGGGACAGGGACTTGGCACTGAAGCTTTCTTT.